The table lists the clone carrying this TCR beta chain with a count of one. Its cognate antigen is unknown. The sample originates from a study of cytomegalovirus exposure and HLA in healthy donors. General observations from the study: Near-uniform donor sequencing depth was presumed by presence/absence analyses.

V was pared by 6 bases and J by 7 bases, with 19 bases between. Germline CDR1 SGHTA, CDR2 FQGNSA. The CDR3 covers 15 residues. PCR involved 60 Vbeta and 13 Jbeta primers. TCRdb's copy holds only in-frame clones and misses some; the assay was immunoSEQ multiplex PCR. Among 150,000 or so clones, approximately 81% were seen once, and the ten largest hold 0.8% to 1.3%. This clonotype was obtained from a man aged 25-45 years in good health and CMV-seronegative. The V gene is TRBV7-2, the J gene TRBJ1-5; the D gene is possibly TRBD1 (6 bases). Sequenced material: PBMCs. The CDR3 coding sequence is TGTGCCAGCAGGTCAAGTGGGGGGGCAGGCCAGCCCCAGCATTTT. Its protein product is CASRSSGGAGQPQHF. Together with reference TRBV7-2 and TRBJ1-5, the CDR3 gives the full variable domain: GAGVSQSPSNKVTEKGKDVELRCDPISGHTALYWYRQSLGQGLEFLIYFQGNSAPDKSGLPSDRFSAERTGGSVSTLTIQRTQQEDSAVYLCASRSSGGAGQPQHFGDGTRLSIL.